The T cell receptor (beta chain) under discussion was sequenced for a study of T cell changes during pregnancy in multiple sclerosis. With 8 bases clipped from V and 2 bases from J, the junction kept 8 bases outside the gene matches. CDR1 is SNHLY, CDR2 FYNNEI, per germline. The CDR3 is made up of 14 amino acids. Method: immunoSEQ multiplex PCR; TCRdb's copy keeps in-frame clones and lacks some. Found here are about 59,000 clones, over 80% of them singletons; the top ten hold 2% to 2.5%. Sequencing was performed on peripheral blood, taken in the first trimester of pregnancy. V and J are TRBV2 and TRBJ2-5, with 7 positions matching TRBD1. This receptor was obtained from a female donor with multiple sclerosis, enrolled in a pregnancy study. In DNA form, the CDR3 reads TGTGCCAGCCTACGGGACAGATCACAAGAGACCCAGTACTTC. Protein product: CASLRDRSQETQYF.